This T cell receptor beta chain was sequenced in a study of OX40 agonist ivuxolimab in advanced cancers. Sequenced by immunoSEQ multiplex PCR; TCRdb stores in-frame clones only, minus some. The repertoire includes 65,000 to 85,000 clones, 84% of them detected once, and approximately 7% sits in the top ten. The trim removed 4 bases at V and 0 bases at J, leaving 3 bases unmatched. This CDR3 comprises 16 residues. Germline values: CDR1 SGDLS, CDR2 YYNGEE. Study-wide findings and caveats: Clonal expansion by week 6 occurred in CD4+ and CD8+ blood T cells (at 0.1 to 3.0 mg/kg).

Any history of autoimmune disease or systemic immunosuppression disqualified patients. Turning to this clone: Its cognate antigen is unknown.

The sequence was collected from an adult with an advanced solid tumor such as melanoma, head and neck, liver or kidney cancer. The sample consisted of CD4+ or CD8+ T cells sorted from blood, taken in a trial of the OX40 agonist ivuxolimab. The J gene is TRBJ2-3, the V gene TRBV9, with TRBD2 identical over 12 bases. CDR3 bases: TGTGCCAGCAGCCTCGGACTAGCGGGGAGCACAGATACGCAGTATTTT. Encoded protein: CASSLGLAGSTDTQYF.